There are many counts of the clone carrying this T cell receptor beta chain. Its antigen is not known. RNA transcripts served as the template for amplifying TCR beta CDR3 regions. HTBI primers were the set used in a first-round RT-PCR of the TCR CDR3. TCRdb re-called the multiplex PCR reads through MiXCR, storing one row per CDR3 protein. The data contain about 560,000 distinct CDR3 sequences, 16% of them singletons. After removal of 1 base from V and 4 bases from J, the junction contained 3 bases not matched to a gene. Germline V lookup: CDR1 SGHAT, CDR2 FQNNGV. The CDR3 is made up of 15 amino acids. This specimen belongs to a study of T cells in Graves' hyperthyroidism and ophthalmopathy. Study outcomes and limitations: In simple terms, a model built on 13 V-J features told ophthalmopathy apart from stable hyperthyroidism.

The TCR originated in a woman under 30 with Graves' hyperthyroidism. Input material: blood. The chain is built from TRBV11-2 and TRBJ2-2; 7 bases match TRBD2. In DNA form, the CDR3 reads TGTGCCAGCAGCTTAGGACTAGCATCCACCGGGGAGCTGTTTTTT. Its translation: CASSLGLASTGELFF.